The rows below give T cell receptor beta chains drawn from one sample of a study of T cells expressing NK-cell markers. From its re-call of the 5' RACE reads, TCRdb lists each CDR3 protein once, without DNA. The listing records about 460,000 distinct CDR3 sequences. What was sequenced was blood T cells: a sorted CD56 or NKG2C T cell subset, CD4+ or CD8+ T cells, or bulk PBMC T cells (not recorded which). The receptors originated from a woman aged 45-65 years in good health. The CDR3 runs from the conserved cysteine through the conserved F or W.

>TRBV5-1|TRBJ2-3
CASSSQGPLTDTQYF
>TRBV27|TRBJ2-2
CASRAPRTGVVTGELFF
>TRBV9|TRBJ1-1
CASSVGLSLFGTEAFF
>TRBV5-1|TRBJ2-2
CASRSRLAGETGELFF
>TRBV29-1|TRBJ1-1
CSVLTAKNTEAFF
>TRBV6-2/TRBV6-3|TRBJ2-1
CCTRDRGRDEQFF
>TRBV5-1|TRBJ2-5
CASSLNVAETQYF
>TRBV5-1|TRBJ1-6
CASSLEGHQNNSPLHF
>TRBV3-1|TRBJ2-1
CASSHYLAGVHEQFF
>TRBV9|TRBJ1-2
CASSVGPMSGYTF
>TRBV12-3/TRBV12-4|TRBJ2-1
CASLRGGLFEQFF
>TRBV12-3/TRBV12-4|TRBJ2-3
CASSFLLAGGGDTQYF
>TRBV7-2|TRBJ1-1
CASSFGGQRNTEAFF
>TRBV5-1|TRBJ2-1
CASSSGLAGNANEQFF
>TRBV5-1|TRBJ2-2
CASSFAIPNTGELFF
>TRBV5-1|TRBJ2-7
CASSFTGGPEQYF
>TRBV28|TRBJ1-1
CASSFDSRAFF
>TRBV10-3|TRBJ2-1
CAIKVGTSGDNEQFF
>TRBV5-1|TRBJ2-2
CASSLALEGGELFF
>TRBV9|TRBJ1-3
CASSVAGGQNSGNTIYF
>TRBV5-1|TRBJ2-1
CASSGLVYNEQFF
>TRBV12-3/TRBV12-4|TRBJ2-1
CASSPLAGEQFF
>TRBV6-1|TRBJ2-7
CASSEALRARGREQYF
>TRBV15|TRBJ2-2
CATSRVGTANTGELFF
>TRBV20-1|TRBJ2-7
CSARESRGGFYEQYF
>TRBV28|TRBJ2-5
CASSQSGTQETQYF
>TRBV3-1|TRBJ2-1
CASSLAWASGRASYNEQFF
>TRBV27|TRBJ2-7
CASSPGLADEQYF
>TRBV18|TRBJ2-3
CASSGRTGNLAKDTQYF
>TRBV20-1|TRBJ1-2
CSASVTGAGYTF
>TRBV27|TRBJ2-1
CASLGLSSYNEQFF
>TRBV30|TRBJ1-2
CAWRQGAGGYTF
>TRBV24-1|TRBJ2-3
CATSDYRGRARDTQYF
>TRBV11-2|TRBJ1-1
CASSLGTANLNTEAFF
>TRBV29-1|TRBJ1-1
CSVVDRLMTEAFF
>TRBV29-1|TRBJ1-5
CSVREETNQPQHF
>TRBV10-3|TRBJ2-3
CAISGRADTQYF
>TRBV9|TRBJ1-1
CASSPRGDYSTEAFF
>TRBV18|TRBJ2-1
CADRGTGNYNEQFF
>TRBV27|TRBJ2-5
CASSPGLAGGWGQETQYF
>TRBV5-1|TRBJ2-2
CASRRETNTGELFF
>TRBV9|TRBJ2-3
CASSARLTSPTDTQYF
>TRBV29-1|TRBJ1-5
CSVVVAGHSNQPQHF
>TRBV3-1|TRBJ1-2
CASSRSLGANYGYTF
>TRBV12-3/TRBV12-4|TRBJ1-1
CASSPKGQGPTEAFF
>TRBV4-1|TRBJ2-7
CASSQGTSSYEQYF
>TRBV7-9|TRBJ1-4
CASSLSAGPSEKLFF
>TRBV7-8|TRBJ2-2
CASSLVLLDLTGELFF
>TRBV12-3/TRBV12-4|TRBJ1-5
CASSSPGTGPNQPQHF
>TRBV5-5|TRBJ1-5
CASSLTLTGGRQPQHF
>TRBV29-1|TRBJ1-1
CSVGGIGAEAFF
>TRBV10-3|TRBJ1-1
CAISESWGAFF
>TRBV29-1|TRBJ1-4
CSAQAGTYEKLFF
>TRBV10-3|TRBJ2-5
CAISYASGNQETQYF
>TRBV5-1|TRBJ2-3
CASSLELAGRTDTQYF
>TRBV7-8|TRBJ2-1
CASSPWTSGSFYNEQFF
>TRBV20-1|TRBJ2-4
CSARDGRGINIQYF
>TRBV4-2|TRBJ2-5
CASSQASGSSQETQYF
>TRBV12-5|TRBJ2-2
CASGLVLGTGELFF